Each of the 19 T cell receptor beta chains below was sequenced from the same sample in a study of shared clonotypes between healthy human individuals. TCRdb's table, derived via immunoSEQ multiplex PCR, lists solely in-frame clones and lacks some. The sample includes over a million clones, approximately 98% of them seen just once. The sequenced sample consisted of naive CD4+ T cells sorted from blood. Noted subset: CD45RA+ positively selected. These receptors all come from a man younger than 45 in good health.

V gene TRBV4-1 combines with J gene TRBJ1-4; D remains ambiguous. V lost 0 bases and J lost 8, with 10 bases in between. This CDR3 is 14 amino acids long. Germline V gene data show CDR1 as MGHRA and CDR2 as YSYEKL. This CDR3 reads CASSQDNGREKLFF. CDR3 DNA sequence: TGCGCCAGCAGCCAAGATAATGGAAGGGAAAAACTGTTTTTT.

The genes are TRBV12-5 and TRBJ2-3; TRBD2 matches 10 bases. V lost 1 base, J lost 1 base, and 8 bases stayed unmatched. This CDR3 region has 18 residues. The germline V gene encodes CDR1 LGHNT and CDR2 FRNRAP. The CDR3: CASGLETTSGMGTDTQYF. The CDR3 region has the DNA TGTGCTAGTGGTTTGGAGACCACTAGCGGGATGGGCACAGATACGCAGTATTTT. Variable domain in full (rest from reference TRBV12-5 and TRBJ2-3): DARVTQTPRHKVTEMGQEVTMRCQPILGHNTVFWYRQTMMQGLELLAYFRNRAPLDDSGMPKDRFSAEMPDATLATLKIQPSEPRDSAVYFCASGLETTSGMGTDTQYFGPGTRLTVL.

The chain carries TRBV7-2 and TRBJ1-1; D unclear. Trimming stripped 5 bases from V and 3 bases from J, with 10 bases between. This CDR3 spans 13 amino acids. CDR1 SGHTA and CDR2 FQGNSA come from the germline V gene. CDR3 in amino acids: CASSAGRDTEAFF. The CDR3 DNA sequence: TGTGCCAGCAGCGCCGGACGGGACACTGAAGCTTTCTTT.

This clone was seen once. This rearrangement joins TRBV5-1 to TRBJ1-2, with 7 bases lining up with TRBD1. J gave up 2 bases and V 5 bases, and 12 bases lay outside the gene matches. The CDR3 is 16 amino acids. Germline assignment: CDR1 SGHRS and CDR2 YFSETQ. The CDR3 sequence: CASSLTGSYPNYGYTF. The CDR3, as DNA: TGCGCCAGCAGTTTGACAGGGTCCTACCCGAACTATGGCTACACCTTC.

The rearrangement uses TRBV11-2 and TRBJ2-5; 8 bases map to TRBD2. Germline values: CDR1 SGHAT, CDR2 FQNNGV. This CDR3 comprises 16 residues. V lost 2 bases and J lost 5; bases outside the gene matches: 10. The DNA of the CDR3 is TGTGCCAGCAGCTTATTTATGGCTAGCGGGTTCGAGACCCAGTACTTC. Residues: CASSLFMASGFETQYF.

This clone showed up just once. This rearrangement joins TRBV10-2 to TRBJ2-3; 7 positions agree with TRBD2. V lost 2 bases to trimming and J lost 2 bases; unmatched junction nucleotides: 13. CDR3 length equals 18 residues. CDR1 is WSHSY and CDR2 is SAAADI in the germline V gene. The CDR3 loop is CASSEPTSLRGFTDTQYF. CDR3 DNA: TGCGCCAGCAGTGAGCCGACCTCTTTGCGGGGGTTCACAGATACGCAGTATTTT.

The CDR3 is CASSWSGTGGTDTQYF. The CDR3 coding sequence is TGCGCCAGCAGCTGGAGCGGGACTGGGGGCACAGATACGCAGTATTTT. The chain employs TRBV5-1 and TRBJ2-3, with 7 nucleotides matching TRBD2. This CDR3 spans 16 amino acids. V was clipped by 3 bases and J by 1 base; unmatched bases: 8. Germline V gene sequence: CDR1 SGHRS, CDR2 YFSETQ. Using reference TRBV5-1 and TRBJ2-3 for the parts outside the CDR3, the full variable domain is KAGVTQTPRYLIKTRGQQVTLSCSPISGHRSVSWYQQTPGQGLQFLFEYFSETQRNKGNFPGRFSGRQFSNSRSEMNVSTLELGDSALYLCASSWSGTGGTDTQYFGPGTRLTVL.

The chain's CDR3 is CSVVPQGAEAFF. CDR3 nucleotide sequence: TGCAGCGTTGTGCCTCAGGGGGCTGAAGCTTTCTTT. This chain connects TRBV29-1 to TRBJ1-1; 7 nucleotides align to TRBD1. Germline lookup yields CDR1 SQVTM and CDR2 ANQGSEA. This CDR3 is built from 12 residues. With V trimmed by 4 bases and J by 6 bases, 5 bases remained unmatched.

The chain has TRBV19 and TRBJ1-1; no reliable D call. Trimming removed 6 bases at V and 9 bases at J, with 8 bases between. Germline values: CDR1 LNHDA, CDR2 SQIVND (reference sequence). The CDR3 has 10 amino acids. The CDR3 DNA follows: TGTGCCAGTAGGGCGGATAAAGCTTTCTTT. The encoded protein is CASRADKAFF.

The chain joins TRBV28 to TRBJ2-1, with 8 bases identical to TRBD2. J was trimmed by 8 bases and V by 3 bases; bases with no gene match: 6. This CDR3 region has 14 residues. Germline V gene data show CDR1 as MDHEN and CDR2 as SYDVKM. The CDR3 here is CASSFSGERDEQFF. CDR3 bases: TGTGCCAGCAGTTTTAGCGGGGAGAGGGATGAGCAGTTCTTC.

The chain carries TRBV2 and TRBJ1-1; no clear D gene. Looked up from germline, CDR1 is SNHLY and CDR2 is FYNNEI. The CDR3 runs to 13 residues. V was shortened by 2 bases and J by 3 bases, with 7 bases between the two germline ends. CDR3 in amino acids: CASSENWDTEAFF. The DNA of the CDR3 is TGTGCCAGCAGTGAAAATTGGGACACTGAAGCTTTCTTT.

The chain joins TRBV5-1 to TRBJ2-1; unclear D gene. V lost 1 base and J 3 bases, leaving 11 bases between the germline ends. CDR3 length: 15 amino acids. In germline, CDR1 is SGHRS, CDR2 YFSETQ. The CDR3 is CASSLLRANYNEQFF. The DNA for the CDR3 is TGCGCCAGCAGCTTGCTACGGGCAAACTACAATGAGCAGTTCTTC.

In regard to this clone: The sample contains more than one DNA sequence encoding this CDR3. The chain is built from TRBV5-1 and TRBJ2-7; D call uncertain. V lost 0 bases and J lost 2, with 6 bases in between. The CDR3 is 13 amino acids. Germline CDR1 is SGHRS and CDR2 is YFSETQ. CDR3 DNA sequence: TGCGCCAGCAGCTTGGAAAGGGCCTACGAGCAGTACTTC. Its translation is CASSLERAYEQYF.

The rearrangement uses TRBV18 and TRBJ2-2, with D possibly TRBD2 on 6 matching bases. V was pared by 3 bases and J by 5 bases, with 13 bases between. The length of the CDR3 is 15 residues. Per germline, CDR1 KGHSH and CDR2 LQKENI. The CDR3 region is CASSPKSEGTGELFF. The CDR3 DNA reads as TGTGCCAGCTCACCGAAATCGGAGGGGACCGGGGAGCTGTTTTTT. The variable domain in full, completed from reference TRBV18 and TRBJ2-2, reads NAGVMQNPRHLVRRRGQEARLRCSPMKGHSHVYWYRQLPEEGLKFMVYLQKENIIDESGMPKERFSAEFPKEGPSILRIQQVVRGDSAAYFCASSPKSEGTGELFFGEGSRLTVL.

The rearrangement uses TRBV7-2 and TRBJ2-7; 11 bases match TRBD2. The CDR3 totals 16 residues. The trim removed 5 bases at V and 5 bases at J, leaving 11 bases unmatched. CDR1 is SGHTA, CDR2 FQGNSA, per germline. The CDR3 nucleotides are TGTGCCAGCAGCGAAGTCGGGACTAGCGGCATCAACGAGCAGTACTTC. This sequence encodes CASSEVGTSGINEQYF.

The V and J genes are TRBV4-1 and TRBJ1-3; the D is unclear. The ends were cut back, 5 bases at V and 1 base at J, with 9 bases in the middle. The CDR3 totals 14 residues. Germline CDR1 is MGHRA and CDR2 is YSYEKL. CDR3 sequence (DNA): TGCGCCAGCAGCGGTCTGGGTTCTGGAAACACCATATATTTT. Its protein product is CASSGLGSGNTIYF.

This clone has a single count. The chain combines TRBV2 with TRBJ1-4; D not certain. The CDR3 length is 13 residues. Trimming cost V 6 bases and J 2 bases, with 7 bases left between them. Germline CDR1 SNHLY, CDR2 FYNNEI. The chain's CDR3 is CASRRGTNEKLFF. DNA for the CDR3: TGTGCCAGCAGACGTGGCACTAATGAAAAACTGTTTTTT. The variable domain in full, completed from reference TRBV2 and TRBJ1-4, reads EPEVTQTPSHQVTQMGQEVILRCVPISNHLYFYWYRQILGQKVEFLVSFYNNEISEKSEIFDDQFSVERPDGSNFTLKIRSTKLEDSAMYFCASRRGTNEKLFFGSGTQLSVL.

This clone was observed a single time. This chain links TRBV6-5 with TRBJ1-4; D not certain. Trimming cost V 2 bases and J 3 bases, with 10 bases left between them. There are 15 residues in the CDR3. CDR1 is MNHEY and CDR2 is SVGAGI in the germline V gene. The CDR3 spells CASSYNGLANEKLFF. CDR3 bases: TGTGCCAGCAGTTACAACGGGTTGGCTAATGAAAAACTGTTTTTT.

The chain combines TRBV28 with TRBJ2-1, with a possible D match to TRBD2 (6 bases). The length of the CDR3 is 15 residues. CDR1 is MDHEN and CDR2 is SYDVKM in the germline V gene. V lost 4 bases to trimming and J lost 6 bases, with 16 bases between them. The CDR3 sequence is CASSSPAGMVNEQFF. The CDR3 nucleotides read TGTGCCAGCAGTTCCCCCGCGGGAATGGTCAATGAGCAGTTCTTC.